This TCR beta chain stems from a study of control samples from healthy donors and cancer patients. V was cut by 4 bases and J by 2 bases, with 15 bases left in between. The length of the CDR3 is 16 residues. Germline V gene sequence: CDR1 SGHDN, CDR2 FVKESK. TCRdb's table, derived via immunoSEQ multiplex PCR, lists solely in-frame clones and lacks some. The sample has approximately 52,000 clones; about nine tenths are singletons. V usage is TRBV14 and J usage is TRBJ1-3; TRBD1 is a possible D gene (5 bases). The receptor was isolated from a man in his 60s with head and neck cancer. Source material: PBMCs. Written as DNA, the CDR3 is TGTGCCAGCAGCCCCCTTGGGACCGCGCCTGGAAACACCATATATTTT. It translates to CASSPLGTAPGNTIYF.